Presented here are 13 T cell receptor beta chains from one specimen sequenced in a study of yellow fever vaccine responses in identical twins (dated by TCRdb to 2017 to 2018). Receptors were amplified or captured by RT-PCR. Reads for this sample came from an Illumina HiSeq 2500. TCRdb took the public reads, trimmed them with fastp at Q25, ran MiXCR for clone calling and kept in-frame beta chains. Rows matching on CDR3 protein sequence are summarized as one entry with the most common DNA and genes. Recorded for this sample are about 18,000 distinct CDR3 sequences; under 80% of them occurred a single time. The ten biggest clones cover 7.7% of the sample. The sample was T cells from blood (PBMCs), unsorted or a sorted subset (not recorded which), taken before or after yellow fever vaccination (not recorded which). These receptors came from a young woman who received the yellow fever vaccine. Donor details come from another sample of the same person, matched by shared clones.

The chain combines TRBV29-1 with TRBJ2-5; D is possibly TRBD1 (5 bases). The V and J ends lost 7 bases and 4 bases respectively, with 16 bases between them. This CDR3 region has 13 residues. Germline V gives CDR1 SQVTM, CDR2 ANQGSEA. CDR3 loop: CSAHRAGRETQYF. The CDR3 coding sequence is TGCAGCGCCCACCGGGCAGGGCGAGAGACCCAGTACTTC.

The gene calls are TRBV12-3 or TRBV12-4 and TRBJ1-2; a weak D match, TRBD1 (6 bases). CDR3 length: 19 residues. V lost 1 base and J 0 bases, leaving 21 bases between the germline ends. CDR3 nucleotide sequence: TGTGCCAGCAGTTTAGGCTACAGGGCCTACTTACATCCTAACTATGGCTACACCTTC. It yields the protein CASSLGYRAYLHPNYGYTF.

This chain uses TRBV11-3 with TRBJ2-5; 10 bases agree with TRBD1. Unmatched junction bases numbered 7, after V lost 0 bases and J lost 3 bases. The CDR3 length is 17 residues. Germline CDR1 and CDR2: SGHNT and YENEEA. DNA of the CDR3: TGTGCCAGCAGCTTAGACGCTACCGGGACAGGGGAAGAGACCCAGTACTTC. Its translation: CASSLDATGTGEETQYF.

A few counts support this clonotype. The chain recombines TRBV29-1 with TRBJ2-5; tentative D call: TRBD2 (6 bases). The CDR3 contains 13 residues. The germline V gene has CDR1 SQVTM and CDR2 ANQGSEA. The V and J ends lost 4 bases and 3 bases respectively, with 12 bases between them. CDR3 in DNA: TGCAGCGTTGCGGGGGTTTCGAAAGAGACCCAGTACTTC. Amino acids: CSVAGVSKETQYF.

This sequence joins TRBV29-1 and TRBJ2-1; TRBD1 is a possible D gene (6 bases). The CDR3 contains 13 residues. The V gene's germline CDR1 is SQVTM and CDR2 ANQGSEA. The germline V and J ends were trimmed by 8 bases and 10 bases, with 21 bases remaining between them. Here the CDR3 DNA reads TGCAGCAGTTTGCTGGGGGCAGGTTGGGAGCAGTTCTTC. As protein: CSSLLGAGWEQFF.

The chain couples TRBV4-2 to TRBJ2-2, with 11 bases identical to TRBD2. CDR1 is LGHNA and CDR2 is YNFKEQ in the germline V gene. The CDR3 contains 16 residues. Unmatched junction bases numbered 5, after V lost 4 bases and J lost 4 bases. CDR3 amino acids: CASSPRLAGFTGELFF. The DNA for the CDR3 is TGTGCCAGCAGCCCCCGACTAGCGGGGTTCACCGGGGAGCTGTTTTTT.

This clonotype was seen only once. The genes are TRBV28 and TRBJ2-1; D gene ambiguous. CDR1 MDHEN and CDR2 SYDVKM come from the germline V gene. The CDR3 consists of 14 residues. Trimming stripped 5 bases from V and 2 bases from J, with 10 bases between. This chain's CDR3 is CASSATMAYNEQFF. Written as DNA, the CDR3 is TGTGCCAGCAGTGCGACAATGGCCTACAATGAGCAGTTCTTC.

The genes are TRBV5-6 and TRBJ2-2; unclear D gene. The CDR3 runs 15 residues. Germline V gene sequence: CDR1 SGHDT, CDR2 YYEEEE. V lost 2 bases, J lost 0 bases, and 8 bases lay in between. CDR3 bases: TGTGCCAGCAGCTTATTACAGACGAACACCGGGGAGCTGTTTTTT. Its protein product is CASSLLQTNTGELFF.

The rearrangement uses TRBV29-1 and TRBJ1-2; 9 positions match TRBD1. Germline V gives CDR1 SQVTM, CDR2 ANQGSEA. The junction had 7 bases not matched to a gene; V was cut back by 7 bases and J by 7 bases. The CDR3 consists of 12 residues. CDR3 in amino acids: CSAQGQGFGYTF. The CDR3, as DNA: TGCAGCGCCCAGGGACAGGGTTTTGGCTACACCTTC.

The chain has TRBV16 and TRBJ1-1, with unresolved D. The ends were cut back, 3 bases at V and 2 bases at J, with 7 bases in the middle. The V gene's germline CDR1 is KGHSY and CDR2 FQNENV. The CDR3 has 13 residues. CDR3 DNA sequence: TGTGCCAGCAGCCATTTCACAAACACTGAAGCTTTCTTT. Translated: CASSHFTNTEAFF.

This chain uses TRBV11-2 with TRBJ2-5; D not resolved. This CDR3 is 15 amino acids long. Per the germline V gene, CDR1 is SGHAT and CDR2 is FQNNGV. V was shortened by 5 bases and J by 2 bases, with 15 bases between the two germline ends. CDR3 in amino acids: CASSPSRAGQETQYF. Written as DNA, the CDR3 is TGTGCCAGCAGCCCCAGTAGGGCCGGACAAGAGACCCAGTACTTC.

V usage is TRBV11-3 and J usage is TRBJ2-3; D call uncertain. The V end was cut by 5 bases, the J end by 0 bases, with 15 bases between. Germline V gives CDR1 SGHNT, CDR2 YENEEA. CDR3 size: 16 residues. The chain's CDR3 is CASSPTPQRSTDTQYF. In DNA form, the CDR3 reads TGTGCCAGCAGCCCCACCCCCCAGCGTAGCACAGATACGCAGTATTTT.

V and J are TRBV5-1 and TRBJ2-5; TRBD2 matches 7 bases. Germline V gene lookup returns CDR1 SGHRS and CDR2 YFSETQ. Trimming at V came to 4 bases and at J to 1 base, leaving 10 bases not matched to a gene. This CDR3 comprises 16 residues. For the CDR3, the DNA is TGCGCCAGCAGCCCCCGGGGGGACCTTACCCAAGAGACCCAGTACTTC. This encodes CASSPRGDLTQETQYF.